Detailed here is one T cell receptor beta chain. The antigen is undetermined. Other DNA variants within this sample encode the same CDR3. Primers included in the PCR were 60 Vbeta and 13 Jbeta primers. The table came from immunoSEQ multiplex PCR; TCRdb's copy has only in-frame clones and leaves some out. The sample holds about 200,000 clones, approximately 78% seen once. This entry belongs to a study of cytomegalovirus exposure and HLA in healthy donors. Overall study context: The study placed 80% to 85% of its roughly 430 genotyped donors in the Caucasian-associated ancestry cluster. Whole-study findings and limits: Another analysis was done later, and it associated approximately 17,000 TCR beta sequences with HLA alleles at 0.05 false discovery rate.

This CDR3 is 14 amino acids long. V dropped 5 bases and J dropped 0; count of bases not matched to a gene: 2. The germline gives CDR1 MNHNS, CDR2 SASEGT. Sequencing used PBMCs. The origin of this receptor is a male donor in good health and CMV-seronegative. The chain links TRBV6-1 to TRBJ2-7; 9 bases fit TRBD1. CDR3 in amino acids: CASSRDRASYEQYF. The CDR3, as DNA: TGTGCCAGCAGTAGGGACAGGGCCTCCTACGAGCAGTACTTC.